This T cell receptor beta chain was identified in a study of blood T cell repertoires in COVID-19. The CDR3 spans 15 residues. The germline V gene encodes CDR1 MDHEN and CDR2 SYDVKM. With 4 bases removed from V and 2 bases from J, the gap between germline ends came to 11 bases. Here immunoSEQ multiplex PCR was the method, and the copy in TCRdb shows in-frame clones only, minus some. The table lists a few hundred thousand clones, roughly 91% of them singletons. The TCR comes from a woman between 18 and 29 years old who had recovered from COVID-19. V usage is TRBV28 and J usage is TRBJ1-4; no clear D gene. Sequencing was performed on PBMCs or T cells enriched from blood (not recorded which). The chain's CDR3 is CASSSSGGTNEKLFF. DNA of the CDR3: TGTGCCAGCAGTTCTTCTGGTGGCACTAATGAAAAACTGTTTTTT. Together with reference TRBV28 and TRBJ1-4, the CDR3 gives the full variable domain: DVKVTQSSRYLVKRTGEKVFLECVQDMDHENMFWYRQDPGLGLRLIYFSYDVKMKEKGDIPEGYSVSREKKERFSLILESASTNQTSMYLCASSSSGGTNEKLFFGSGTQLSVL.